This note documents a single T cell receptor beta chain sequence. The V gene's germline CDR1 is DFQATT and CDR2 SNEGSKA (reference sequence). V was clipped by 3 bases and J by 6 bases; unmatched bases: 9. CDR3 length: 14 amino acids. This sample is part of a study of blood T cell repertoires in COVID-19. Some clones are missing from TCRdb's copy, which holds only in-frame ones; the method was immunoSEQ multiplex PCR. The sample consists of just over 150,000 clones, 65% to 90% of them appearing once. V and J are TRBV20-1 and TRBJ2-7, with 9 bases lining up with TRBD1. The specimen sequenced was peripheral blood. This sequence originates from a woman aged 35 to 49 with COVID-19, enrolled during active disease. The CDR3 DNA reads TGCAGTGCTAGTTTTGGGACAGGGTATCGCGAGCAGTACTTC. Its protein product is CSASFGTGYREQYF.